The sequence of this TCR beta chain was determined in a study of siplizumab effects on memory and regulatory T cells. Overall study results and limits: Apparently key alloresponse contributors, naive T cells also seemed more diverse than memory cells. Sequences that were alloreactive and traceable to unstimulated CD4+ memory cells were significantly reduced by siplizumab. In siplizumab conditions, mappable alloreactive CD4+ clones averaged around 69% Treg-derived, against 25% to 30% in controls.

With regard to this clone: Its antigen is unknown.

Germline assignment: CDR1 SNHLY and CDR2 FYNNEI. Deletions cut 7 bases from V and 5 bases from J, with 18 bases between. The CDR3 loop spans 15 amino acids. Produced via immunoSEQ multiplex PCR; TCRdb's table is partial and in-frame only. This table has about 110,000 clones, approximately 90% appearing once. The genes are TRBV2 and TRBJ2-1; maybe TRBD1 (6 bases). Sequencing input: Tregs sorted from blood. This TCR was sampled from a human donor in good health. The CDR3 region is CASTPRWGLDNEQFF. The CDR3 DNA is TGTGCCAGCACCCCGAGGTGGGGGCTGGACAATGAGCAGTTCTTC.